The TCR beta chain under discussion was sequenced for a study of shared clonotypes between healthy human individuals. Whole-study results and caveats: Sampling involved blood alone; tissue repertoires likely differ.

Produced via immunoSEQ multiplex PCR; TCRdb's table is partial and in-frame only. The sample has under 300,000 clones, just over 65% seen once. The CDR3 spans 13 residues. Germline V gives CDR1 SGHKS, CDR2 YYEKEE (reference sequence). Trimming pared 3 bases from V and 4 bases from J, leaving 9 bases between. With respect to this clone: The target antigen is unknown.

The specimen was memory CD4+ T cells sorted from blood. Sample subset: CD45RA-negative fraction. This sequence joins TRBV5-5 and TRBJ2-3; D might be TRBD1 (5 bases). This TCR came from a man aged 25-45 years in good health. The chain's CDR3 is CASSSLTADTQYF. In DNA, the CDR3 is TGTGCCAGCAGCTCCTTGACAGCAGATACGCAGTATTTT.